One and the same sample provided the 9 T cell receptor beta chains below, sequenced in a study of blood T cell repertoires in COVID-19. Generated by immunoSEQ multiplex PCR, the TCRdb table keeps only in-frame clones and is missing some. This table has some 51,000 clones, 80% to 90% appearing once. Specimen: peripheral blood. The receptors derive from a man between 60 and 70 years old with acute or convalescent COVID-19.

The rearrangement links TRBV2 to TRBJ1-5; D uncertain. The germline gives CDR1 SNHLY, CDR2 FYNNEI. V lost 1 base to trimming and J lost 6 bases, with 7 bases between them. This CDR3 is built from 13 residues. CDR3 nucleotides: TGTGCCAGCAGTGAAGTTCGGTCTCAGCCCCAGCATTTT. This codes for CASSEVRSQPQHF.

This clone has only one observation. The chain joins TRBV2 to TRBJ2-7, with 7 bases matching TRBD1. CDR1 is SNHLY and CDR2 is FYNNEI in the germline V gene. The CDR3 covers 16 residues. The trim removed 5 bases at V and 0 bases at J, leaving 10 bases unmatched. The CDR3 DNA is TGTGCCAGCAGTAAGGGGGACAGCCCCATCTCCTACGAGCAGTACTTC. Translation: CASSKGDSPISYEQYF.

The V gene is TRBV6-6, the J gene TRBJ1-1; no firm D call. V lost 6 bases, J lost 1 base, and 9 bases lay in between. The germline V gene has CDR1 MNHNY and CDR2 SVGAGI (reference sequence). The length of the CDR3 is 13 residues. The CDR3 region has the DNA TGTGCCAGCAGACTACAAGAGAACACTGAAGCTTTCTTT. This encodes CASRLQENTEAFF.

The V and J genes are TRBV6-5 and TRBJ2-2; D uncertain. This CDR3 spans 12 amino acids. Germline V gives CDR1 MNHEY, CDR2 SVGAGI. Trimming took 5 bases from V and 2 from J, leaving 3 bases between them. The DNA for the CDR3 is TGTGCCAGCAGTCAAAACACCGGGGAGCTGTTTTTT. Its protein product is CASSQNTGELFF.

The V call is TRBV6-2 or TRBV6-3, the J call TRBJ2-3, with 12 positions matching TRBD2. The J segment lost 4 bases and the V segment lost 1 base, leaving 6 bases of the junction unmatched. There are 17 residues in the CDR3. The germline gives CDR1 MNHEY, CDR2 SVGEGT. The CDR3, as DNA: TGTGCCAGCAGTTACTTCGCTAGCGGGAGGGCCCCAGATACGCAGTATTTT. Amino acid sequence: CASSYFASGRAPDTQYF.

The gene calls are TRBV19 and TRBJ2-7; 9 bases align to TRBD1. V shed 7 bases, J shed 3 bases, and the junction held 4 bases outside the gene matches. This CDR3 is built from 13 residues. Germline-derived CDR1 and CDR2 are LNHDA and SQIVND (reference sequence). Here the CDR3 reads CASTPGQGYEQYF. In nucleotides, the CDR3 is TGTGCCAGTACCCCGGGACAGGGCTACGAGCAGTACTTC.

V usage is TRBV6-6 and J usage is TRBJ1-2, with D tentatively TRBD1 (5 bases). Trimming pared 5 bases from V and 2 bases from J, leaving 24 bases between. Germline-derived CDR1 and CDR2 are MNHNY and SVGAGI (reference sequence). CDR3 length: 18 residues. CDR3 sequence: CASSPNPIRTPRNYGYTF. The CDR3 nucleotides read TGTGCCAGCAGTCCCAACCCCATCAGGACACCCAGAAACTATGGCTACACCTTC.

CDR3 amino acids: CASSPQDGRGEKLFF. Written as DNA, the CDR3 is TGTGCCAGCAGCCCGCAGGACGGGCGGGGTGAAAAACTGTTTTTT. The chain couples TRBV7-2 to TRBJ1-4; no clear D gene. Germline V gene data show CDR1 as SGHTA and CDR2 as FQGNSA. The CDR3 runs to 15 residues. Trimming left V 5 bases short and J 7 bases short, with 17 bases between.

The chain is built from TRBV7-2 and TRBJ2-1; D possibly corresponds to TRBD2 (7 bases). This CDR3 has 16 amino acids. Germline V lookup: CDR1 SGHTA, CDR2 FQGNSA. Trimming removed 5 bases at V and 8 bases at J, with 22 bases between. The CDR3 loop is CASSPRRGTSSDEQFF. CDR3 nucleotides: TGTGCCAGCAGCCCCCGGCGGGGGACATCGTCCGATGAGCAGTTCTTC.